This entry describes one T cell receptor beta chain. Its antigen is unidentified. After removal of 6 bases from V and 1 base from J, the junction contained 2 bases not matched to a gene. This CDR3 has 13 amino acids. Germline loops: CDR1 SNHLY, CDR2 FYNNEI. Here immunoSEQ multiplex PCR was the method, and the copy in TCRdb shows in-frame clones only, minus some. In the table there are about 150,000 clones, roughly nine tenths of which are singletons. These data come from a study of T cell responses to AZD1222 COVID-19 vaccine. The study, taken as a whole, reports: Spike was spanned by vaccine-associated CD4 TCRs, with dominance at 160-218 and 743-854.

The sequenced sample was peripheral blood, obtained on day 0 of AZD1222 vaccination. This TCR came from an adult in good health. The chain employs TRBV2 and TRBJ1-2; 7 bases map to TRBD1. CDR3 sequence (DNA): TGTGCCAGCAGCCGGGACAGTAACTATGGCTACACCTTC. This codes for CASSRDSNYGYTF.